These T cell receptor beta chains were read from a single sample in a study of shared clonotypes between healthy human individuals. Assay used: immunoSEQ multiplex PCR; TCRdb lists only in-frame clones, some missing. Altogether around 2.5 million clones are present, 80% to 95% being singletons, with the ten largest covering roughly 0.36%. Sample: naive CD4+ T cells from PBMCs. These receptors were collected from a man aged 18 to 29 in good health. Some clones in this sample may be carry-over from other donors' samples. CDR3s include the opening cysteine and the closing phenylalanine or tryptophan. D genes are given only for firm matches. Clone size, where shown, is once, few, many, or a class for clones that have expanded.

V	D	size	J	DNA	CDR3
TRBV5-6	TRBD1	.	TRBJ2-5	TGTGCCAGCAGCTTGGCCCAACCGGGACAGCGAGAGACCCAGTACTTC	CASSLAQPGQRETQYF
TRBV18	TRBD2	.	TRBJ2-3	TGTGCCAGCTCACCAAAGGCTAGCGGGGGCACAGATACGCAGTATTTT	CASSPKASGGTDTQYF
TRBV5-1	TRBD2	.	TRBJ2-1	TGCGCCAGCAGCTTAGACGGGACTAGCGGGAGCGATGAGCAGTTCTTC	CASSLDGTSGSDEQFF
TRBV11-2	.	.	TRBJ2-7	TGTGCCAGCCGACCGGGACAAACCTACGAGCAGTACTTC	CASRPGQTYEQYF
TRBV5-1	TRBD1	.	TRBJ2-2	TGCGCCAGCGGTTGGACAGGGGAAACCGGGGAGCTGTTTTTT	CASGWTGETGELFF
TRBV5-6	.	once	TRBJ2-5	TGTGCCAGCAGCTTGGGGACCCTAGGGCCTCAAGAGACCCAGTACTTC	CASSLGTLGPQETQYF
TRBV7-2	.	.	TRBJ1-2	TGTGCCAGCAGCCCCGGCGGGGGTAGCTATGGCTACACCTTC	CASSPGGGSYGYTF
TRBV4-1	.	.	TRBJ1-5	TGCGCCAGCAGCCAAGATTCCGCATTGCCCCAGCATTTT	CASSQDSALPQHF
TRBV7-2	.	.	TRBJ2-7	TGTGCCAGCAGCATGAGGGGGGGACCCTACGAGCAGTACTTC	CASSMRGGPYEQYF
TRBV27	.	.	TRBJ1-2	TGTGCCAGCAGTTCTCTGGGGGGGCAATTGGGAGGCTACACCTTC	CASSSLGGQLGGYTF
TRBV28	.	.	TRBJ1-5	TGTGCCAGCAGAAGACAGTACAATCAGCCCCAGCATTTT	CASRRQYNQPQHF
TRBV18	.	.	TRBJ2-3	TGTGCCAGCTCACCACCCGGGACGATGGGGGATACGCAGTATTTT	CASSPPGTMGDTQYF
TRBV6-1	.	.	TRBJ2-5	TGTGCCAGCAGCAAACCCCAGGAGACCCAGTACTTC	CASSKPQETQYF
TRBV5-1	.	once	TRBJ1-1	TGCGCCAGCAGCCTGGGCCTGAACACTGAAGCTTTCTTT	CASSLGLNTEAFF
TRBV9	.	once	TRBJ1-4	TGTGCCAGCAGCGAAGGTCCCAGAGGAGAAAAACTGTTTTTT	CASSEGPRGEKLFF
TRBV28	.	.	TRBJ1-4	TGTGCCAGCAGTTCCTTCCTGACAATTGGTAATGAAAAACTGTTTTTT	CASSSFLTIGNEKLFF
TRBV11-2	.	.	TRBJ1-2	TGTGCCAGCAGTCCGGTACCCTTTGTAAGCTACACCTTC	CASSPVPFVSYTF
TRBV28	.	.	TRBJ1-2	TGTGCCAGCAGTTTTTTCGGAATCAACTATGGCTACACCTTC	CASSFFGINYGYTF
TRBV6-4	.	.	TRBJ2-3	TGTGCCAGCAGTCCGGACAGAGCCACAGATACGCAGTATTTT	CASSPDRATDTQYF
TRBV4-1	TRBD1	.	TRBJ2-1	TGCGCCAGCAGCCAAGAACCGGGACAGGGGAGAAGGGAGCAGTTCTTC	CASSQEPGQGRREQFF
TRBV11-2	TRBD2	.	TRBJ2-7	TGTGCCAGCAGCTTAGGACTAGCGGGAGTATACGAGCAGTACTTC	CASSLGLAGVYEQYF
TRBV6-6	.	.	TRBJ2-1	TGTGCCAGCAAGTGGGGTGTTCCCGACAATGAGCAGTTCTTC	CASKWGVPDNEQFF
TRBV6-1	TRBD1	.	TRBJ2-7	TGTGCCAGCAGTGCCCGGGACAGATCCTACGAGCAGTACTTC	CASSARDRSYEQYF
TRBV7-8	TRBD1	.	TRBJ2-7	TGTGCCAGCAGCACGGACAGGGTCGGGTACGAGCAGTACTTC	CASSTDRVGYEQYF
TRBV7-2	.	.	TRBJ2-3	TGTGCCAGCAGCCCCTTAACCACAGATACGCAGTATTTT	CASSPLTTDTQYF
TRBV10-1	TRBD1	.	TRBJ2-5	TGCGCCATCGGGACAGAACAAGAGACCCAGTACTTC	CAIGTEQETQYF
TRBV2	.	.	TRBJ1-3	TGTGCCAGCAGTGCCGACAGACTCTCTGGAAACACCATATATTTT	CASSADRLSGNTIYF
TRBV29-1	TRBD1	.	TRBJ2-1	TGCAGCGTTGAAGTTCCGCGCCCGGGACAGCCTTACTCCTACAATGAGCAGTTCTTC	CSVEVPRPGQPYSYNEQFF
TRBV7-2	.	.	TRBJ2-3	TGTGCCAGCAGCTTAGCAGCCCCGGGGCCTAATACGCAGTATTTT	CASSLAAPGPNTQYF
TRBV7-9	TRBD1	.	TRBJ2-7	TGTGCCACCTCCGGACAGGGCAGCACGGGGGAGCAGTACTTC	CATSGQGSTGEQYF
TRBV7-9	.	.	TRBJ2-5	TGTGCCAGCAGCCCTAGCCGGACGGAAGAGACCCAGTACTTC	CASSPSRTEETQYF
TRBV7-9	.	.	TRBJ2-6	TGTGCCAGCAGCTTAGCGTCGGCAGGGGAAGGCAACGTCCTGACTTTC	CASSLASAGEGNVLTF
TRBV5-4	.	.	TRBJ2-5	TGTGCCAGCAGCTTGGGATCCGAGTACCAAGAGACCCAGTACTTC	CASSLGSEYQETQYF
TRBV7-3	.	.	TRBJ2-2	TGTGCCAGCAGCCCTAGGGCCGTCCGGGACAACACCGGGGAGCTGTTTTTT	CASSPRAVRDNTGELFF
TRBV6-1	.	.	TRBJ1-2	TGTGCCAGCAGTGAAGAAGGGTATGGCTACACCTTC	CASSEEGYGYTF
TRBV20-1	.	.	TRBJ1-1	TGCAGTGTCCCCTTCGGGGGAGCTTTCTTT	CSVPFGGAFF
TRBV29-1	TRBD2	.	TRBJ2-3	TGCAGCGTCACTAGCGGCACAGATACGCAGTATTTT	CSVTSGTDTQYF
TRBV5-8	.	.	TRBJ1-3	TGTGCCAGCAGCCGCGTTTTCGGGCGGGTTTTT	CASSRVFGRVF
TRBV10-2	.	.	TRBJ1-1	TGCGCCAGCAGTGTCTTGGCTTTGACTGAAGCTTTCTTT	CASSVLALTEAFF
TRBV5-1	TRBD1	.	TRBJ2-3	TGCGCCAGCAGCTTACAGGGGTTCGGAGATACGCAGTATTTT	CASSLQGFGDTQYF
TRBV5-4	.	.	TRBJ1-5	TGTGCCAGCAGCTTGCAGGGGACCCAGCCCCAGCATTTT	CASSLQGTQPQHF
TRBV28	.	.	TRBJ2-1	TGTGCCAGCAGTTCAGGGTCCGGAGGGGTGTACAATGAGCAGTTCTTC	CASSSGSGGVYNEQFF
TRBV2	TRBD2	.	TRBJ2-3	TGTGCCAGTAGTAGGATCGCAGCGGGGACTAGCCCGCATTTT	CASSRIAAGTSPHF
TRBV5-1	.	.	TRBJ2-3	TGCGCCAGCAGCTCCGGGACACCCACAGATACGCAGTATTTT	CASSSGTPTDTQYF
TRBV28	.	.	TRBJ1-5	TGTGCCAGCAGGCAACGTTCAGAGGGCAATCAGCCCCAGCATTTT	CASRQRSEGNQPQHF
TRBV6-1	.	.	TRBJ1-2	TGTGCCAGCAGTGATTTGGGACTCGATGGCTACACCTTC	CASSDLGLDGYTF
TRBV6-5	TRBD2	.	TRBJ2-1	TGTGCCAGCAAAGTGACTAGCGGATACAATGAGCAGTTCTTC	CASKVTSGYNEQFF
TRBV18	.	.	TRBJ1-1	TGTGCCAGCTCACCTCGAAGGTCCCAGGACACTGAAGCTTTCTTT	CASSPRRSQDTEAFF
TRBV28	.	.	TRBJ1-1	TGTGCCAGCGGGGTATGGACGGGGAGTGACACTGAAGCTTTCTTT	CASGVWTGSDTEAFF
TRBV19	.	.	TRBJ2-3	TGTGCCAGCTCAGGGGCAAGCACAGATACGCAGTATTTT	CASSGASTDTQYF
TRBV5-1	.	.	TRBJ2-7	TGCGCCAGCAGCTGGGTAGCCGACTGGACAAGCCGGTCCTACGAGCAGTACTTC	CASSWVADWTSRSYEQYF
TRBV27	.	.	TRBJ2-1	TGTGCCAGCAGTTTAAGACTAGTGCAGGGGGAGCAGTTCTTC	CASSLRLVQGEQFF
TRBV4-1	TRBD1	once	TRBJ1-5	TGCGCCAGCAGCCAACCCCTGAGGGGGCCGGGGCCCCAGCATTTT	CASSQPLRGPGPQHF
TRBV6-6	.	.	TRBJ2-3	TGTGCCAGCAGCCGTAGCACAGATACGCAGTATTTT	CASSRSTDTQYF
TRBV18	.	.	TRBJ1-2	TGTGCCAGCTCACCAGGGGTCGGTAGATATGGCTACACCTTC	CASSPGVGRYGYTF
TRBV6-5	.	.	TRBJ1-1	TGTGCCAGCAGTTACGCCCCCCCGGGTAGGGAGGCTTTCTTT	CASSYAPPGREAFF
TRBV7-9	.	.	TRBJ2-6	TGTGCCAGCAGCTTAGTGTACGCTCCCTCTGGGGCCAACGTCCTGACTTTC	CASSLVYAPSGANVLTF